The sequence of this T cell receptor beta chain was determined in a study of blood T cell repertoires in COVID-19. Study-wide background: From the United States, Italy and Spain came samples of acute and convalescent COVID-19. T cells, B-cell-depleted T cells, or PBMCs supplied cDNA or gDNA.

Clones were read by immunoSEQ multiplex PCR, and TCRdb kept only the in-frame ones, dropping some. The table has under 250,000 clones, 80% seen once. This CDR3 spans 17 amino acids. J lost 5 bases, V lost 3 bases, and 13 bases had no gene match. CDR1 and CDR2 (germline): SGHRS, YFSETQ. The TCR sequence derives from a man aged 30-40 years with acute COVID-19. The V gene is TRBV5-1, the J gene TRBJ2-5, with 10 bases matching TRBD2. The material sequenced was PBMCs or T cells enriched from blood (not recorded which). CDR3 loop: CASSWGGAGGPEETQYF. In nucleotides, the CDR3 is TGCGCCAGCAGCTGGGGCGGAGCGGGGGGGCCGGAGGAGACCCAGTACTTC.